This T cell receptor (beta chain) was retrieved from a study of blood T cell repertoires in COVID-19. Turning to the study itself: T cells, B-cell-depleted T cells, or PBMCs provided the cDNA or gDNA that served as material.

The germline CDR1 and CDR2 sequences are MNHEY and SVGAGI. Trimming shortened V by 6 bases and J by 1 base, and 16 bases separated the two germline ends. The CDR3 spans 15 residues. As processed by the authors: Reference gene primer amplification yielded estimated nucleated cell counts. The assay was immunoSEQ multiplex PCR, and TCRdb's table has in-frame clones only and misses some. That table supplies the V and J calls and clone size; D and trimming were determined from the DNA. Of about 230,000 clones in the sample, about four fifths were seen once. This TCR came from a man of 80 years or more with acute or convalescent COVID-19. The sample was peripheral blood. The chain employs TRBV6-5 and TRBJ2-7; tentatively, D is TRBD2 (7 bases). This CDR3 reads CASSSGGGGSYEQYF. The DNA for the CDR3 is TGTGCCAGCAGCTCAGGCGGGGGCGGTTCCTACGAGCAGTACTTC.